One sample yielded the 27 T cell receptor beta chains listed below, sequenced in a study of cytomegalovirus exposure and HLA in healthy donors. The PCR used 60 Vbeta and 13 Jbeta primers. Profiled with immunoSEQ multiplex PCR; TCRdb holds only in-frame clones, not every one. Here the sample spans fewer than 250,000 clones, about four fifths being singletons. The sample was PBMCs. The source of these receptors is a male donor in good health and CMV-seropositive.

Worth noting for this clone: A junction boundary mismatches the germline segment, possibly from a read error. This chain connects TRBV7-7 to TRBJ2-1; weak D call: TRBD2 (6 bases). The germline V gene has CDR1 SSHAT and CDR2 FNYEAQ (reference sequence). This CDR3 is built from 15 residues. The CDR3 spells CASSPERVSYNEQFF. In DNA, the CDR3 is TGTGCTAGCAGCCCAGAGCGGGTTTCCTACAATGAGCAGTTCTTC. Based on the CDR3 plus reference TRBV7-7 and TRBJ2-1, the full variable domain is GAGVSQSPRYKVTKRGQDVTLRCDPISSHATLYWYQQALGQGPEFLTYFNYEAQPDKSGLPSDRFSAERPEGSISTLTIQRTEQRDSAMYRCASSPERVSYNEQFFGPGTRLTVL.

V and J are TRBV2 and TRBJ2-1, with 7 bases identical to TRBD1. V was pared by 6 bases and J by 4 bases, with 15 bases of the junction left unmatched. Per germline, CDR1 SNHLY and CDR2 FYNNEI. The CDR3 is 17 amino acids. CDR3 nucleotide sequence: TGTGCCAGCAGCATCACACGCGTAGGACAGGTTTACAATGAGCAGTTCTTC. Protein product: CASSITRVGQVYNEQFF.

For this clone: One end of the junction fails to match germline, which may point to a read error. The chain links TRBV7-7 to TRBJ2-5, with a weak D call TRBD2 (5 bases). Per germline, CDR1 SSHAT and CDR2 FNYEAQ (reference sequence). The CDR3 is 14 amino acids. Here the CDR3 DNA reads TGTGCTAGCAGCCAAAACAACGGGAAAGAGACCCAGTACTTC. Residues: CASSQNNGKETQYF.

The V call is TRBV4-2, the J call TRBJ2-6; no definite D call. This CDR3 has 17 amino acids. The V and J ends lost 1 base and 0 bases respectively, with 10 bases between them. The V gene's germline CDR1 is LGHNA and CDR2 YNFKEQ. In DNA form, the CDR3 reads TGTGCCAGCAGCCAAGTCGGGTCCCCCTCTGGGGCCAACGTCCTGACTTTC. Its translation is CASSQVGSPSGANVLTF.

The chain couples TRBV9 to TRBJ1-1; the D is unclear. Trimming pared 4 bases from V and 2 bases from J, leaving 12 bases between. The CDR3 runs 14 residues. Germline V gene lookup returns CDR1 SGDLS and CDR2 YYNGEE. The DNA for the CDR3 is TGTGCCAGCAGCCCACGGACGGGAAACACTGAAGCTTTCTTT. Translated, it gives CASSPRTGNTEAFF.

The J gene is TRBJ2-3, the V gene TRBV4-1; no firm D call. The V gene lost 4 bases and the J gene lost 1 base, with 12 bases spanning the gap. CDR1 MGHRA and CDR2 YSYEKL come from the germline V gene. The CDR3 contains 15 residues. The CDR3 region has the DNA TGCGCCAGCAGCCTAGGCCCAGGCCGCACAGATACGCAGTATTTT. It is translated as CASSLGPGRTDTQYF.

This clone turned up a few times. This chain connects TRBV5-4 to TRBJ2-5, with 9 nucleotides matching TRBD2. CDR1 is SGHNT and CDR2 is YYREEE in the germline V gene (reference sequence). The CDR3 length is 17 residues. The trim removed 4 bases at V and 0 bases at J, leaving 10 bases unmatched. The CDR3 DNA reads as TGTGCCAGCAGCCCTGGACTAGCGATTCCTTACCAAGAGACCCAGTACTTC. Translating gives CASSPGLAIPYQETQYF.

This chain connects TRBV5-6 to TRBJ1-4; the match to TRBD1 covers 10 bases. The CDR3 loop spans 16 amino acids. J gave up 3 bases and V 4 bases, and 6 bases lay outside the gene matches. Germline assignment: CDR1 SGHDT and CDR2 YYEEEE. CDR3: CASSLGTGVSNEKLFF. As DNA, the CDR3 is TGTGCCAGCAGCCTGGGGACAGGGGTCTCTAATGAAAAACTGTTTTTT.

V gene TRBV4-3 combines with J gene TRBJ2-2; 15 bases agree with TRBD2. This CDR3 spans 19 amino acids. V lost 2 bases, J lost 5 bases, and 9 bases stayed unmatched. Germline V gives CDR1 LGHNA, CDR2 YSLEER. This chain's CDR3 is CASSQSGTSGGPGTGELFF. The CDR3 DNA sequence: TGCGCCAGCAGCCAATCAGGGACTAGCGGGGGGCCAGGTACCGGGGAGCTGTTTTTT.

This sequence joins TRBV15 and TRBJ1-5; weak D call: TRBD1 (5 bases). The V and J ends lost 6 bases and 2 bases respectively, with 8 bases between them. The CDR3 has 13 amino acids. From germline, CDR1 is LNHNV and CDR2 YYDKDF (reference sequence). The CDR3 protein is CATSQGGNQPQHF. The CDR3 region has the DNA TGTGCCACCAGTCAGGGTGGCAATCAGCCCCAGCATTTT.

As regards this clone: The junction departs from the called germline gene at one end, perhaps through a read error. J is TRBJ1-2 and V is TRBV9; 8 positions agree with TRBD1. CDR1 SGDLS and CDR2 YYNGEE come from the germline V gene. The length of the CDR3 is 14 residues. The CDR3 spells CASSRRTGNYGYIF. CDR3 DNA sequence: TGTGCCAGCAGCCGACGGACAGGGAACTATGGCTACATCTTC.

This chain joins TRBV15 and TRBJ2-3, with TRBD2 matching 10 bases. The V and J ends lost 5 bases and 6 bases, in that order; junction bases with no gene match: 5. Per the germline V gene, CDR1 is LNHNV and CDR2 is YYDKDF (reference sequence). This CDR3 has 14 residues. CDR3 sequence reads: CATSGSGRADTQYF. The CDR3 DNA reads as TGTGCCACCAGCGGGAGCGGGAGGGCCGATACGCAGTATTTT.

The chain couples TRBV4-3 to TRBJ1-5; D unclear. V was cut by 0 bases and J by 7 bases, with 16 bases left in between. Germline CDR1 LGHNA, CDR2 YSLEER. This CDR3 region has 16 residues. Written as DNA, the CDR3 is TGCGCCAGCAGCCAAGAAGCTGCCCCTAGAGCACAGCCCCAGCATTTT. It codes for CASSQEAAPRAQPQHF.

The chain links TRBV15 to TRBJ2-3, with unresolved D. CDR1 is LNHNV and CDR2 is YYDKDF in the germline V gene (reference sequence). Trimming removed 0 bases from V and 0 bases from J, with 7 bases in between. CDR3 length: 15 residues. As DNA, the CDR3 is TGTGCCACCAGCAGAGAGGGCAGAAGCACAGATACGCAGTATTTT. Its translation is CATSREGRSTDTQYF.

The chain has TRBV7-9 and TRBJ1-2, with 8 bases identical to TRBD1. The V gene's germline CDR1 is SEHNR and CDR2 FQNEAQ (reference sequence). The length of the CDR3 is 14 residues. With 5 bases clipped from V and 6 bases from J, the junction kept 8 bases outside the gene matches. CDR3 sequence reads: CASSIGQGSNGYTF. The CDR3 DNA is TGTGCCAGCAGCATTGGACAGGGTTCGAATGGCTACACCTTC.

V usage is TRBV28 and J usage is TRBJ2-5; the match to TRBD1 covers 9 bases. Unmatched junction bases numbered 12, after V lost 6 bases and J lost 4 bases. Germline V gene sequence: CDR1 MDHEN, CDR2 SYDVKM. The CDR3 has 16 amino acids. CDR3 sequence reads: CASRFITGTGLETQYF. Written as DNA, the CDR3 is TGTGCCAGCAGATTCATTACCGGGACAGGGTTAGAGACCCAGTACTTC.

V usage is TRBV28 and J usage is TRBJ1-4; the match to TRBD1 covers 8 bases. The CDR3 extends over 15 amino acids. The junction had 4 bases not matched to a gene; V was cut back by 3 bases and J by 4 bases. CDR1 is MDHEN and CDR2 is SYDVKM in the germline V gene. CDR3 sequence reads: CASSFQGAGNEKLFF. CDR3 bases: TGTGCCAGCAGTTTCCAGGGGGCGGGTAATGAAAAACTGTTTTTT.

The chain couples TRBV6-1 to TRBJ1-5, with TRBD1 matching 7 bases. Trimming at V came to 4 bases and at J to 3 bases, leaving 3 bases not matched to a gene. Germline V CDR1 and CDR2: MNHNS, SASEGT. CDR3 length: 14 residues. The DNA for the CDR3 is TGTGCCAGCAGTGGAACAGGGGCCAATCAGCCCCAGCATTTT. It codes for CASSGTGANQPQHF.

The chain couples TRBV23-1 to TRBJ2-5; D is perhaps TRBD2 (5 bases). TRBV23-1 is labeled an ORF, and its function is uncertain. The CDR3 runs to 14 residues. V was trimmed by 7 bases and J by 1 base, leaving 13 bases between them. CDR3 coding DNA: TGCGCCAGCACCACCCCGGACTCCCAAGAGACCCAGTACTTC. It translates to CASTTPDSQETQYF.

This chain links TRBV10-3 with TRBJ2-3; TRBD2 matches at 9 bases. CDR1 is ENHRY, CDR2 SYGVKD, per germline. This CDR3 is built from 14 residues. Losses at the gene ends were 5 bases for V and 2 bases for J; bases not matched to a gene: 2. In DNA, the CDR3 is TGTGCCATCAGTTTAGCGGGGGCCACAGATACGCAGTATTTT. It is translated as CAISLAGATDTQYF.

The chain couples TRBV29-1 to TRBJ1-1; D is ambiguous. There are 11 residues in the CDR3. From germline, CDR1 is SQVTM and CDR2 ANQGSEA. Trimming took 7 bases from V and 3 from J, leaving 9 bases between them. Here the CDR3 reads CSAAEYTEAFF. In nucleotides, the CDR3 is TGCAGCGCCGCCGAGTACACTGAAGCTTTCTTT.

This chain joins TRBV7-6 and TRBJ2-3; 12 nucleotides agree with TRBD2. The CDR3 spans 17 residues. V lost 1 base, J lost 4 bases, and 6 bases stayed unmatched. Per the germline V gene, CDR1 is SGHVS and CDR2 is FNYEAQ. CDR3 amino acids: CASSLGGASGGADTQYF. CDR3 DNA: TGTGCCAGCAGCTTAGGTGGGGCTAGCGGGGGGGCAGATACGCAGTATTTT.

The chain couples TRBV4-3 to TRBJ2-2, with D possibly matching TRBD1 (5 bases). Germline V gene data show CDR1 as LGHNA and CDR2 as YSLEER. This CDR3 has 16 residues. Trimming stripped 0 bases from V and 6 bases from J, with 14 bases between. CDR3 in DNA: TGCGCCAGCAGCCAAGAAAGGGGAAAGGTCGCCGGGGAGCTGTTTTTT. Amino acids: CASSQERGKVAGELFF.

J is TRBJ1-3 and V is TRBV19, with D perhaps TRBD1 (5 bases). Trimming shortened V by 3 bases and J by 2 bases, and 8 bases separated the two germline ends. The CDR3 is 14 amino acids. Germline V gives CDR1 LNHDA, CDR2 SQIVND (reference sequence). DNA for the CDR3: TGTGCCAGTAGTATGGGGGGAGCTGGAAACACCATATATTTT. Translated, it gives CASSMGGAGNTIYF.

The V gene is TRBV5-4, the J gene TRBJ2-2, with D hard to call. Germline CDR1 SGHNT, CDR2 YYREEE (reference sequence). V was pared by 0 bases and J by 5 bases, with 11 bases between. The CDR3 is made up of 15 amino acids. CDR3 sequence reads: CASSLASQATGELFF. For the CDR3, the DNA is TGTGCCAGCAGCTTGGCAAGCCAGGCAACCGGGGAGCTGTTTTTT.

The chain is built from TRBV7-3 and TRBJ2-1, with 9 bases lining up with TRBD2. The CDR3 loop spans 14 amino acids. The V gene's germline CDR1 is SGHTA and CDR2 FQGTGA. With V trimmed by 3 bases and J by 7 bases, 4 bases remained unmatched. The CDR3 sequence: CASSFSGSSNEQFF. The DNA for the CDR3 is TGTGCCAGCAGCTTTAGCGGGAGCTCAAATGAGCAGTTCTTC.

This sequence joins TRBV7-2 and TRBJ2-1; the match to TRBD1 covers 7 bases. The CDR3 consists of 13 residues. Germline V CDR1 and CDR2: SGHTA, FQGNSA. V dropped 6 bases and J dropped 5; count of bases not matched to a gene: 4. In nucleotides, the CDR3 is TGTGCCAGCAGTACGGACAGGAACAATGAGCAGTTCTTC. Its protein product is CASSTDRNNEQFF.